This T cell receptor beta chain is drawn from a study of breast tumors, draining lymph nodes, adjacent tissues. V was trimmed by 6 bases and J by 1 base, leaving 10 bases between them. CDR3 length equals 14 residues. This clonotype was seen at least ten times. Samples came from axillary lymph nodes draining the breast cancer. MiXCR was run by TCRdb on the multiplex PCR reads, yielding one entry per CDR3 protein. The data contain 150,000 to 200,000 distinct CDR3 sequences, 33% of them singletons. The chain uses TRBV12-3 or TRBV12-4 and TRBJ1-3; TRBD1 might be the D (5 bases). Material: axillary lymph node tissue. The clonotype was recovered from a female donor with breast cancer. Some clones in this sample may be carry-over from other donors' samples. CDR3 loop: CASSRGDSGNTIYF. CDR3 in DNA: TGTGCCAGCAGCCGAGGGGATTCTGGAAACACCATATATTTT.